This is a list of T cell receptor beta chains from one sample in a study of T cells in tuberculosis. Generated by immunoSEQ multiplex PCR, the TCRdb table keeps only in-frame clones and is missing some. The sample shows over 30,000 clones, 97% of them seen only once. Specimen: PBMCs. The receptors stem from a donor between 5 and 29 years old with latent tuberculosis or without tuberculosis infection. Both conserved end residues are part of each CDR3. A D gene is named only where the DNA matches it firmly. Not every row has a clone size; where given, it reads once, few, many or a size class.

cdr3_length d_call j_call clone_size v_call cdr3_nt cdr3_aa
12 . TRBJ2-1 . TRBV9 TGTGCCAGCAGCCCGGGGTCCAATGAGCAGTTCTTC CASSPGSNEQFF
14 . TRBJ2-3 . TRBV7-9 TGTGCCAGCAGCTTAGAGACGGACAGTCGTACGCAGTATTTT CASSLETDSRTQYF
17 TRBD1 TRBJ1-2 . TRBV19 TGTGCCAGTAGTATATCCCTGGACAGGGGGCGAGGCTATGGCTACACCTTC CASSISLDRGRGYGYTF
16 TRBD2 TRBJ2-1 . TRBV15 TGTGCCACCAGCAGTGCGCCAGCGGGAGGGTCGGGTGAGCAGTTCTTC CATSSAPAGGSGEQFF
15 . TRBJ1-2 . TRBV28 TGTGCCACATCGTCCATCCCGGGGATCGGCTATGGCTACACCTTC CATSSIPGIGYGYTF
17 . TRBJ2-2 . TRBV21-1 TGTGCCAGCAGCAAAGATTGTCGAGCAGACTCCACCGGGGAGCTGTTTTTT CASSKDCRADSTGELFF
12 . TRBJ2-7 . TRBV11-2 TGTGCCAGCAGCTTCAGGGTCAGCGAGCAGTACTTC CASSFRVSEQYF
13 . TRBJ2-1 . TRBV10-3 TGTGCCATCGGCGGGAATTCGTACAATGAGCAGTTCTTC CAIGGNSYNEQFF
13 TRBD2 TRBJ2-1 . TRBV5-4 TGTGCCACGGGACTAGCGGTCTACAATGAGCAGTTCTTC CATGLAVYNEQFF
13 TRBD1 TRBJ1-1 once TRBV11-2 TGTGCCAGCAGCTCGGGACAGGGTACTGAAGCTTTCTTT CASSSGQGTEAFF
17 . TRBJ2-3 . TRBV21-1 TGTGCCAGCAGCAAAGAAGCGGCTAGCGGGGCTACAGATACGCAGTATTTT CASSKEAASGATDTQYF
14 TRBD1 TRBJ1-1 . TRBV18 TGTGCCAGCTCATCCCCGGGACAGGCCAAGTCAGCTTTCTTT CASSSPGQAKSAFF
17 . TRBJ2-1 . TRBV30 TGTGCCTGGAGTGCCGAACTACGGAGGCGACTCAACAATGAGCAGTTCTTC CAWSAELRRRLNNEQFF
15 TRBD2 TRBJ2-1 once TRBV6-5 TGTGCCAGCAGTTTAGTCAGCGGGAGTCTTGGAGAGCAGTTCTTC CASSLVSGSLGEQFF
14 . TRBJ2-1 . TRBV25-1 TGTGCCAGCACCTTGGGCTGGGGCCACAATGAGCAGTTCTTC CASTLGWGHNEQFF
12 . TRBJ1-3 once TRBV6-6 TGTGCCAGCAGCTACTCTGGAAACACCATATATTTT CASSYSGNTIYF
14 . TRBJ2-7 . TRBV29-1 TGCAGCGTGGCGGTACAGACAGTCGCCGCTGAGCAGTACTTC CSVAVQTVAAEQYF
14 . TRBJ2-1 . TRBV29-1 TGCAGCGTTAGGGCGGGGGCCTTCTACAATGAGCAGTTCTTC CSVRAGAFYNEQFF
19 TRBD2 TRBJ2-7 . TRBV28 TGTGCCAGCAGTTTCAAATTCCTAGCGGGAGGGAGGGTCGCCTACGAGCAGTACTTC CASSFKFLAGGRVAYEQYF
14 . TRBJ2-5 . TRBV6-1 TGTGCCAGCAGTGAAGCTGGCAGACAAGAGACCCAGTACTTC CASSEAGRQETQYF
17 . TRBJ2-2 . TRBV1 TGCACCAGCAGCCATCCAGGACTAGCGGGGAATGCCGGGGAGCTGTTTTTT CTSSHPGLAGNAGELFF
13 . TRBJ1-1 . TRBV5-4 TGTGCCAGCAGCTTACTAATAAACACTGAAGCTTTCTTT CASSLLINTEAFF
14 . TRBJ1-4 . TRBV6-1 TGTGCCAGCAGCGCAAGACGGAGCAATGAAAAACTGTTTTTT CASSARRSNEKLFF
17 . TRBJ2-6 . TRBV19 TGTGCCAGTAGTATAGACCGGTTGTACTCTGGGGCCAACGTCCTGACTTTC CASSIDRLYSGANVLTF
12 . TRBJ1-2 . TRBV30 TGTGCCTTGAAATCTATCGATCGGGGCTACACCTTC CALKSIDRGYTF
14 TRBD1 TRBJ1-2 . TRBV6-5 TGTGCCAGCAGCGCATCCGGGACAGGGGTCCAGGACACCTTC CASSASGTGVQDTF
14 TRBD2 TRBJ2-4 . TRBV7-9 TGTGCCAGCAGCTCGGGACTAGCGGGTCTGGTTCAGTACTTC CASSSGLAGLVQYF
15 TRBD1 TRBJ2-2 . TRBV18 TGTGCCAGCTCACCCAACAGGGGACGGACCGGGGAGCTGTTTTTT CASSPNRGRTGELFF
12 . TRBJ1-2 . TRBV6-5 TGTGCCAGCAGCCCCGGACTCTATGGCTACACCTTC CASSPGLYGYTF
13 . TRBJ1-2 . TRBV7-2 TGTGCCAGCAGCCCCGACATGAACTATGGCTACACCTTC CASSPDMNYGYTF
13 TRBD1 TRBJ1-1 . TRBV19 TGTGCCAGTTCGGACAGGGCGAACACTGAAGCTTTCTTT CASSDRANTEAFF
15 TRBD2 TRBJ2-4 . TRBV2 TGTGCCAGCAGTATCGTCGCTAGCGGGACTCACATTCAGTACTTC CASSIVASGTHIQYF
15 . TRBJ2-5 once TRBV7-8 TGTGCCAGCAGCCCCCGGTCTAGCCATTCAGAGACCCAGTACTTC CASSPRSSHSETQYF
16 TRBD1 TRBJ1-2 . TRBV19 TGTGCCAGTAGGACTAGGACAGGGGGCCTTGACTATGGCTACACCTTC CASRTRTGGLDYGYTF
15 TRBD2 TRBJ2-5 . TRBV2 TGTGCCAGCATTGAGACCCCGGGAGGAGCAGGGACCCAGTACTTC CASIETPGGAGTQYF
13 . TRBJ1-1 . TRBV9 TGTGCCAGCAGCGTAGGCGCCCGTCCTGAAGCTTTCTTT CASSVGARPEAFF
13 . TRBJ1-1 once TRBV19 TGTGCCAGTAGTCCCCTCTCGAACACTGAAGCTTTCTTT CASSPLSNTEAFF
16 . TRBJ1-5 . TRBV7-8 TGTGCCAGCAGCTTAAACGGGCAGGGGATCAATCAGCCCCAGCATTTT CASSLNGQGINQPQHF
12 . TRBJ2-7 . TRBV7-2 TGTGCCAGCAGCCCCCCTACCTACGAGCAGTACTTC CASSPPTYEQYF
15 . TRBJ2-7 . TRBV2 TGTGCCAGCAGAGCCAGGGTAATGTCTGTATACGAGCAGTACTTC CASRARVMSVYEQYF
14 TRBD2 TRBJ2-1 . TRBV5-6 TGTGCCAGCAGCTTGCCTTGGGAGGGGCAGGCTTTAATCTTC CASSLPWEGQALIF
14 . TRBJ2-5 . TRBV5-6 TGTGCCAGCAGCTTGATTACGGGGGGCCAGACCCAGTACTTC CASSLITGGQTQYF
15 . TRBJ2-7 . TRBV5-1 TGCGCCAGCAGCCCAGCCGGGACTGTATTTTACGAGCAGTACTTC CASSPAGTVFYEQYF
16 . TRBJ2-6 . TRBV2 TGTGCCAGCATTGAGGGGCAGATACCTGGGGCCAACGTCCTGACTTTC CASIEGQIPGANVLTF
15 TRBD1 TRBJ1-2 . TRBV28 TGTGCCAGCAGTTTCTCACAGGGGGCAGACTATGGCTACACCTTC CASSFSQGADYGYTF
15 TRBD2 TRBJ2-1 . TRBV5-1 TGCGCCAGCACCCTGCTAGCGGGAGGAGCGGGGGAGCAGTTCTTC CASTLLAGGAGEQFF
13 TRBD1 TRBJ2-5 . TRBV19 TGTGCCAGTAGTATCGGACAGGGGGAGACCCAGTACTTC CASSIGQGETQYF
13 TRBD1 TRBJ1-2 . TRBV29-1 TGCAGCGTTCGGGACAGGGCAGACTATGGCTACACCTTC CSVRDRADYGYTF